This T cell receptor (beta chain) came from a study of T cells in Graves' hyperthyroidism and ophthalmopathy. CDR3 length: 16 amino acids. J was trimmed by 2 bases and V by 0 bases; bases with no gene match: 7. Germline V gene lookup returns CDR1 SGHTA and CDR2 FQGTGA. This clonotype was recorded at least ten times. TCR beta CDR3 regions were amplified from RNA transcripts. Initially, a first-round RT-PCR of the TCR CDR3 employed the HTBI primer set. TCRdb processed the multiplex PCR reads anew with MiXCR; each CDR3 protein has one entry. Among around 350,000 distinct CDR3 sequences listed, under 20% were seen once.

The J gene is TRBJ2-7, the V gene TRBV7-3, with 7 bases that match TRBD1. The sequenced material came from blood. This clonotype was sampled from a woman younger than 35 with Graves' hyperthyroidism. CDR3 in DNA: TGTGCCAGCAGCTTAACAGGGACAGTACTACCCTACGAGCAGTACTTC. Translated: CASSLTGTVLPYEQYF.